This T cell receptor beta chain is drawn from a study of blood T cell repertoires in COVID-19. About the study: Whether acute or convalescent, the COVID-19 samples came from the United States, Italy and Spain.

Authors' processing steps: Amplification of reference gene primers provided the estimated nucleated cell counts. Using immunoSEQ multiplex PCR, the repertoire was profiled, and TCRdb retains in-frame clones only, with some absent. V and J calls and clone size are as listed in that table; D and trimming were resolved from the DNA. The table lists some 250,000 clones, about 80% of them singletons. The CDR3 is 15 residues long. The V gene's germline CDR1 is LNHDA and CDR2 SQIVND (reference sequence). V gave up 4 bases and J gave up 4 bases; unmatched junction bases: 7. The sample consisted of peripheral blood. This receptor was obtained from a woman of 80 years or more with acute or convalescent COVID-19. V is TRBV19 and J is TRBJ1-5, with 7 bases lining up with TRBD1. CDR3 nucleotide sequence: TGTGCCAGTAGTAGCCGACAGGGTGAGAATCAGCCCCAGCATTTT. Encoded protein: CASSSRQGENQPQHF.